This TCR beta chain is drawn from a study of OX40 agonist ivuxolimab in advanced cancers. At the level of the study: The patients got ivuxolimab, which is an agonistic anti-OX40 (CD134) antibody. Patients assigned to dose escalation were diagnosed with hepatocellular carcinoma, melanoma, renal cell or head and neck cancer. Study-wide findings and caveats: Antigen specificity of clonally expanded peripheral T cells was not established.

V was clipped by 8 bases and J by 3 bases; unmatched bases: 3. CDR1 is SEHNR, CDR2 FQNEAQ, per germline (reference sequence). The CDR3 is 14 amino acids. If patients had autoimmune disease history or systemic immunosuppression, they were excluded. Worth noting for this clone: The antigen is unknown.

Method: immunoSEQ multiplex PCR; TCRdb's copy keeps in-frame clones and lacks some. The data contain about 64,000 clones, around 89% of them seen just once; the ten biggest clones take up roughly an eighth. The chain couples TRBV7-9 to TRBJ2-2; TRBD1 agrees at 10 bases. This specimen consisted of CD4+ or CD8+ T cells sorted from blood, obtained in a trial of the OX40 agonist ivuxolimab. This TCR came from an adult with an advanced solid tumor such as melanoma, head and neck, liver or kidney cancer. The CDR3 reads CASQTGGDTGELFF. The CDR3 DNA follows: TGTGCCAGCCAGACAGGGGGCGACACCGGGGAGCTGTTTTTT.